The T cell receptor beta chain described here comes from a study of T cell changes during pregnancy in multiple sclerosis. Assay: immunoSEQ multiplex PCR; the TCRdb copy retains only in-frame clones and omits some. The table lists around 34,000 clones, around nine tenths of them singletons. The sample here was CD8+ T cells from peripheral blood mononuclear cells, taken in the first trimester of pregnancy. The source of this sequence is a female donor with multiple sclerosis, enrolled in a pregnancy study.

In DNA, the CDR3 is TGTGCCGTGGGGTCTCGGGAGTACGAGCAGTACTTC. Amino acids: CAVGSREYEQYF. The V gene is TRBV7-9, the J gene TRBJ2-7; maybe TRBD2 (6 bases). Trimming shortened V by 11 bases and J by 4 bases, and 15 bases separated the two germline ends. Germline values: CDR1 SEHNR, CDR2 FQNEAQ (reference sequence). This CDR3 is built from 12 residues. The whole variable domain, filled in from reference TRBV7-9 and TRBJ2-7, reads DTGVSQNPRHKITKRGQNVTFRCDPISEHNRLYWYRQTLGQGPEFLTYFQNEAQLEKSRLLSDRFSAERPKGSFSTLEIQRTEQGDSAMYLCAVGSREYEQYFGPGTRLTVT.